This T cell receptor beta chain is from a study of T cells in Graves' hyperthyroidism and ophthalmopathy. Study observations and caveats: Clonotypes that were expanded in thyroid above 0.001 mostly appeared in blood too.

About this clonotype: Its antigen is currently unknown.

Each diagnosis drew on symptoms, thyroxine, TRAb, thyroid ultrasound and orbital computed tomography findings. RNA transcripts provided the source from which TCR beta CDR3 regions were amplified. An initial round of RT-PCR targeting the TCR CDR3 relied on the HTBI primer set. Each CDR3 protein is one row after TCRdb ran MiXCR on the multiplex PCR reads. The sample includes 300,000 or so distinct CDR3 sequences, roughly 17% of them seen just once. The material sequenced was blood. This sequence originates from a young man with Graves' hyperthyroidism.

This CDR3 reads CSASVRLDTQYF. For the CDR3, the DNA is TGCAGTGCTAGTGTACGCTTGGATACGCAGTATTTT. V and J are TRBV20-1 and TRBJ2-3; D is ambiguous. The V end was cut by 3 bases, the J end by 6 bases, with 10 bases between. The CDR3 is 12 amino acids. CDR1 and CDR2 from the germline V gene are DFQATT and SNEGSKA (reference sequence).